This T cell receptor beta chain came from a study of tumor-infiltrating lymphocytes in primary liver carcinoma. Study information: The tumors, T1-T3 N0M0 lesions, were about 4.2 to 11 cm across.

Study-level results: Top-250-clone fractions were significantly higher in tumors than in blood (p = 0.039). Lower overlap was observed for tumor-adjacent and tumor-blood pairs relative to tumor region pairs.

This clonotype was observed many times. What it binds is unknown. TCR beta cDNA was prepared out of roughly 490 ng total RNA by means of a constant-region primer. What produced the TCR beta libraries was three nested multiplex PCR rounds using slightly modified ARM-PCR. The first two PCR rounds used TRBV1-TRBV30 primers with a Cbeta primer, roughly 10 cycles each. MiXCR, run by TCRdb on the multiplex PCR reads, gives a single entry per CDR3 protein. The profile shows around 120,000 distinct CDR3 sequences, around 70% of them singletons. Germline CDR1 reads MNHEY; CDR2 reads SVGAGI. The CDR3 is 16 amino acids. Trimming took off 4 bases at V and 7 bases at J, with 23 bases between the two ends. Co-extracted RNA and DNA came from roughly 21-30 mg of unsorted bulk tissue. Surgeons treated the primary liver carcinoma of the patients by surgical resection.

The sequencing input was tumor-adjacent normal liver tissue. This rearrangement joins TRBV6-5 to TRBJ2-7; possibly TRBD1 for D (6 bases). This receptor was obtained from a woman aged 60-70 years with primary liver carcinoma and hepatitis B virus infection. CDR3 sequence reads: CASSSNTGTPAMEQYF. In nucleotides, the CDR3 is TGTGCCAGCAGTTCCAATACCGGGACACCAGCTATGGAGCAGTACTTC.